There are a few counts of the clone carrying this T cell receptor beta chain. The antigen is undetermined. The Oncomine TCR Beta short-read assay sequenced DNA from cultured CD4+ T cells. From cultured CD4+ T cells, genomic DNA was extracted. MiXCR, applied by TCRdb to the PCR reads, yields one record per CDR3 protein. The sample has 15,000 to 20,000 distinct CDR3 sequences; 51% are singletons. From germline, CDR1 is DFQATT and CDR2 SNEGSKA (reference sequence). The CDR3 runs to 12 residues. Trimming left V 8 bases short and J 3 bases short, with 14 bases between. These data originate in a study of vaccination and CD4 T cells after COVID-19. Study information: Overlapping spike peptides of SARS-CoV-2, HCoV-NL63, HCoV-OC43 and HCoV-229E stimulated the cells.

Treatment reported: roughly 11-day PBMC culture with coronavirus spike peptide pools or control peptides (ViraFEST assay). Antigen-specific T cell expansion with peptide pools preceded TCR sequencing in the ViraFEST approach. Researchers reported culturing roughly 2 million PBMCs per well with 8.5 to 10 IU/ml IL-2 and 8 to 10 ug/ml peptide pools. The sample consisted of CD4+ T cells from blood, cultured in vitro, taken before SARS-CoV-2 vaccination. The sequence was collected from a human donor who had recovered from COVID-19. This chain connects TRBV20-1 to TRBJ2-7; TRBD1 or TRBD2 may be the D gene (5 bases each). The CDR3 here is CSPEGLNYEQYF. The DNA of the CDR3 is TGCAGTCCAGAGGGGCTTAACTACGAGCAGTACTTC.